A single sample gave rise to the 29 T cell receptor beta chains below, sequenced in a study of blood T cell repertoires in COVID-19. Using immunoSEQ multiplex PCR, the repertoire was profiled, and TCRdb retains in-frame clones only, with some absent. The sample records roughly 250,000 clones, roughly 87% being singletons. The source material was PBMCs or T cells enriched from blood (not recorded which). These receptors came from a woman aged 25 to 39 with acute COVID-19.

CDR3 coding DNA: TGTGCCAGCAACATGGGAGGACATACGCAGTATTTT. Its protein is CASNMGGHTQYF. J is TRBJ2-3 and V is TRBV12-3 or TRBV12-4, with TRBD2 as a possible D gene (6 bases). CDR3 length: 12 amino acids. V shed 7 bases and J shed 7 bases, with 12 bases lying between them.

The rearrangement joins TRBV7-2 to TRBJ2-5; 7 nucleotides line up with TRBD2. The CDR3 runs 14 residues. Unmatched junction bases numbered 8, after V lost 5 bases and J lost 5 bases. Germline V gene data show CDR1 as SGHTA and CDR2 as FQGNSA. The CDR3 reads CASSPGLVSETQYF. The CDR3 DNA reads TGTGCCAGCAGCCCCGGACTAGTGAGCGAGACCCAGTACTTC. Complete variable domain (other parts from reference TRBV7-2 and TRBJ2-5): GAGVSQSPSNKVTEKGKDVELRCDPISGHTALYWYRQSLGQGLEFLIYFQGNSAPDKSGLPSDRFSAERTGGSVSTLTIQRTQQEDSAVYLCASSPGLVSETQYFGPGTRLLVL.

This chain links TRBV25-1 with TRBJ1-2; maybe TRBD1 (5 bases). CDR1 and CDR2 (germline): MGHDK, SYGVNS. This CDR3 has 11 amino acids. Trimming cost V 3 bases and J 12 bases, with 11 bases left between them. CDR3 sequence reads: CASSEGGRDTF. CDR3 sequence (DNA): TGTGCCAGCAGTGAGGGGGGAAGAGACACCTTC.

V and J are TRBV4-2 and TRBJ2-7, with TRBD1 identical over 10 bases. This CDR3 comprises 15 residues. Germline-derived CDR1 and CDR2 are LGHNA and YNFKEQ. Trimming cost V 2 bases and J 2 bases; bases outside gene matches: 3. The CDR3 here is CASSQTGQGTYEQYF. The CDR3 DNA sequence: TGTGCCAGCAGCCAAACGGGACAGGGGACCTACGAGCAGTACTTC.

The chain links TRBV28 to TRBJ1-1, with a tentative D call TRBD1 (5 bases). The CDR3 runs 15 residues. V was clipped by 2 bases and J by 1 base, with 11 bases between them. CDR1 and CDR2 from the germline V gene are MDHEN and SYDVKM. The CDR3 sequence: CASSLVKGQNTEAFF. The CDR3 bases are TGTGCCAGCAGTTTAGTAAAGGGGCAGAACACTGAAGCTTTCTTT.

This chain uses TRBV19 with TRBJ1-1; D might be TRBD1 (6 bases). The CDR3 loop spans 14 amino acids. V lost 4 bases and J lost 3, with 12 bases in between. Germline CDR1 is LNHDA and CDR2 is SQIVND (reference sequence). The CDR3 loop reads CASSTAGQYTEAFF. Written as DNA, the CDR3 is TGTGCCAGTAGTACAGCGGGACAATACACTGAAGCTTTCTTT.

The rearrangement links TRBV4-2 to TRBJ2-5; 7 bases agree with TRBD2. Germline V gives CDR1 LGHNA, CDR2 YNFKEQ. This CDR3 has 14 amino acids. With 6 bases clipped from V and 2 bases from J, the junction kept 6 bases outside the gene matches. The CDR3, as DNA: TGTGCCAGCAGGAGTAGCGGGCTTCAAGAGACCCAGTACTTC. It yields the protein CASRSSGLQETQYF.

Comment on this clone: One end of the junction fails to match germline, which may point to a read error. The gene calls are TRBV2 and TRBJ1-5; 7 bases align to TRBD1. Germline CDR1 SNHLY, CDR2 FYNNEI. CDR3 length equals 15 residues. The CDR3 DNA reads TGTGCCAGCAGTGAGGGGACAGAAAGCAATCAGCCCCAGCGTTTT. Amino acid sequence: CASSEGTESNQPQRF.

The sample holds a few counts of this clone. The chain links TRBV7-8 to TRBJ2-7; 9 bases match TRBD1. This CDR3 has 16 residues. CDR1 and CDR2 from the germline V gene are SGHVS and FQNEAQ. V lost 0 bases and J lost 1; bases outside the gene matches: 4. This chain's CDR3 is CASSLARTGASYEQYF. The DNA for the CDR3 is TGTGCCAGCAGCTTAGCTAGGACAGGGGCGTCCTACGAGCAGTACTTC.

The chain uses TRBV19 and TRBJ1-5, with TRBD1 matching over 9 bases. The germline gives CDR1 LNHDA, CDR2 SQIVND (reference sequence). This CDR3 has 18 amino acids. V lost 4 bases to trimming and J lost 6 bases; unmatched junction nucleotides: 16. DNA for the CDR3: TGTGCCAGTAGTAAGTCGGGACAGGGTAGCTCGCGCAGTCAGCCCCAGCATTTT. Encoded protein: CASSKSGQGSSRSQPQHF.

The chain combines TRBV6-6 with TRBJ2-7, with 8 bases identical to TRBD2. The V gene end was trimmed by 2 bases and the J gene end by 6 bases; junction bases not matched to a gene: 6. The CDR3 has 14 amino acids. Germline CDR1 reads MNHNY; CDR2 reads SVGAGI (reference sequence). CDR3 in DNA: TGTGCCAGCAGTTACACTAGCGGCCAGACCGAGCAGTACTTC. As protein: CASSYTSGQTEQYF.

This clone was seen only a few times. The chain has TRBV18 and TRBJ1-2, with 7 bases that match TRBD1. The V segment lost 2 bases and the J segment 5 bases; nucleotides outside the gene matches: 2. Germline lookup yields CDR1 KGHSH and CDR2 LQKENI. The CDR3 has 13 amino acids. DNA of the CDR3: TGTGCCAGCTCACCAACAGGGGAATATGGCTACACCTTC. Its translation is CASSPTGEYGYTF.

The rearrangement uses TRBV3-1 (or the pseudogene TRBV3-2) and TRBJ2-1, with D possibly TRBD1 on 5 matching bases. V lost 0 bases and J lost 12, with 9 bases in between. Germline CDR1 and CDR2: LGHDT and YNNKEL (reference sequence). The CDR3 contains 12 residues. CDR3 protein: CASSQERDRQFF. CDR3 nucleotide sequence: TGTGCCAGCAGCCAAGAAAGAGACAGGCAGTTCTTC.

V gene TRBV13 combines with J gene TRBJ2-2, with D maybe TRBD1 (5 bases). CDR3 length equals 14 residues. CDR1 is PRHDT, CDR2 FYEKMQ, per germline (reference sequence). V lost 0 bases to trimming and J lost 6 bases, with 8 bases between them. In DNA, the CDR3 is TGTGCCAGCAGCTTAGGACAGGAAGCCGGGGAGCTGTTTTTT. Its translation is CASSLGQEAGELFF.

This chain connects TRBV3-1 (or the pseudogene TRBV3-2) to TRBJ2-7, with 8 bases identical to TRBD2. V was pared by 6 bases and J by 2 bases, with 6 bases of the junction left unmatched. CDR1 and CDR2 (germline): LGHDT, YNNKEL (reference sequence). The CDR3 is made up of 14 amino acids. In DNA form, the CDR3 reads TGTGCCAGCAGTTGGCGGGAGGAGGCCTACGAGCAGTACTTC. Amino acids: CASSWREEAYEQYF.

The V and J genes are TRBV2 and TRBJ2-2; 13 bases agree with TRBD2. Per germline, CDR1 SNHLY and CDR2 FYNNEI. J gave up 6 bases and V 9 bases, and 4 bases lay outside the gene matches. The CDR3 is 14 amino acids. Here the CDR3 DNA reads TGTGCCAGTAGACTAGCGGGGGGACCCGGGGAGCTGTTTTTT. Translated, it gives CASRLAGGPGELFF.

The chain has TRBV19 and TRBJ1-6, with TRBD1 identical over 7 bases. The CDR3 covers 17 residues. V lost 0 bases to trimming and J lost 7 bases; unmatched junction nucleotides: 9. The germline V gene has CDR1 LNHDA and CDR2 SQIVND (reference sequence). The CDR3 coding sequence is TGTGCCAGTAGTATAGATCTAGGGACAGCAGGAAATTCACCCCTCCACTTT. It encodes CASSIDLGTAGNSPLHF.

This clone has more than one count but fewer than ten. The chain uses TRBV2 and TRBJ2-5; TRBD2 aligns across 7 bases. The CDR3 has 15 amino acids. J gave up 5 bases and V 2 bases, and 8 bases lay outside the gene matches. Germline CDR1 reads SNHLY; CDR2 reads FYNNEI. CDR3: CASSEWEGHGETQYF. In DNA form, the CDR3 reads TGTGCCAGCAGTGAATGGGAGGGCCATGGGGAGACCCAGTACTTC.

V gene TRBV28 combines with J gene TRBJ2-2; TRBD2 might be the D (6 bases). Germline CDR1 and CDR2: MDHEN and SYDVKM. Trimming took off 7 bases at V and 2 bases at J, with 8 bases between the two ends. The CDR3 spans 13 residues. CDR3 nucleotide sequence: TGTGCCAGCATGGGGGGAAACACCGGGGAGCTGTTTTTT. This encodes CASMGGNTGELFF.

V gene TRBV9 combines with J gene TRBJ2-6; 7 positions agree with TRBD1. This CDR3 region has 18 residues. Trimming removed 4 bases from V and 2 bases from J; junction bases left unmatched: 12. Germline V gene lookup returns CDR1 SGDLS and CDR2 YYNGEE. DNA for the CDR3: TGTGCCAGCAGCCCATCAGGGGGAGTAGTGGCTGGGGCCAACGTCCTGACTTTC. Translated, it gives CASSPSGGVVAGANVLTF.

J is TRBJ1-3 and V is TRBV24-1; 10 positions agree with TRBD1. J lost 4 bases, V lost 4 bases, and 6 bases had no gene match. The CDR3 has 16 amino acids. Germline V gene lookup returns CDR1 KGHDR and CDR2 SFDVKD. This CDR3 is CATSDPDRGRGNTIYF. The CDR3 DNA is TGTGCCACCAGTGACCCCGACAGGGGGCGCGGAAACACCATATATTTT.

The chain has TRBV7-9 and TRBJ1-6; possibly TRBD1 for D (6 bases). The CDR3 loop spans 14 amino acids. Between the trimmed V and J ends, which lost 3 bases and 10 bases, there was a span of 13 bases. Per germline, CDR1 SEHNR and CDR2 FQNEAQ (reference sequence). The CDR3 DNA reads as TGTGCCAGCAGCTTGTGGACAGAACAATCACCCCTCCACTTT. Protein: CASSLWTEQSPLHF.

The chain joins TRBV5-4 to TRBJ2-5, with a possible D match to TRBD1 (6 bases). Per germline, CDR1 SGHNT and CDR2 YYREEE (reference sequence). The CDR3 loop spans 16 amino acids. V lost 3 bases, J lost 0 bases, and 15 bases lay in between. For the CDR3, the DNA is TGTGCCAGCAGCTCCCCGCTTCACAGGGACCAAGAGACCCAGTACTTC. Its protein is CASSSPLHRDQETQYF.

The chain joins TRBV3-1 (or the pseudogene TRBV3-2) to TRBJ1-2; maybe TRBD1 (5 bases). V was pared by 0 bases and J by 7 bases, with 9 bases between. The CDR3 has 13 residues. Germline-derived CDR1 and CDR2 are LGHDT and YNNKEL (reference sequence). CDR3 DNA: TGTGCCAGCAGCCAAGACAGGGATGCTGGCTACACCTTC. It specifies CASSQDRDAGYTF.

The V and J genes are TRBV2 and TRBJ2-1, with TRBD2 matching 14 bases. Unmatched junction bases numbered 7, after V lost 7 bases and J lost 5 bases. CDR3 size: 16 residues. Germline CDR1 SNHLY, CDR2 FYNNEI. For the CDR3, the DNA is TGTGCCAGCACCGGGACTAGCGGGGGCGGGAACAATGAGCAGTTCTTC. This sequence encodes CASTGTSGGGNNEQFF.

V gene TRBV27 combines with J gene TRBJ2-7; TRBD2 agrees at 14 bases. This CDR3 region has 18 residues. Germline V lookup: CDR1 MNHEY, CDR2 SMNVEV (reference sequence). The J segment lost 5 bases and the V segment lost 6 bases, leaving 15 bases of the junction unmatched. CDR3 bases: TGTGCCAGCAGCACTACCGGGACTAGCGGGAGTAATGAAGACGAGCAGTACTTC. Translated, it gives CASSTTGTSGSNEDEQYF.

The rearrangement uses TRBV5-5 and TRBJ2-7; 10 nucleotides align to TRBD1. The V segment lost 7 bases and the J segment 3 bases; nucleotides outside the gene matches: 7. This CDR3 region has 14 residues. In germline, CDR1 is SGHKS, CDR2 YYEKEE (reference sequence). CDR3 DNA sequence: TGTGCCAGCGGGACAGGGGATTATTACTACGAGCAGTACTTC. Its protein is CASGTGDYYYEQYF. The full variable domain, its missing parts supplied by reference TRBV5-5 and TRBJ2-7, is DAGVTQSPTHLIKTRGQQVTLRCSPISGHKSVSWYQQVLGQGPQFIFQYYEKEERGRGNFPDRFSARQFPNYSSELNVNALLLGDSALYLCASGTGDYYYEQYFGPGTRLTVT.

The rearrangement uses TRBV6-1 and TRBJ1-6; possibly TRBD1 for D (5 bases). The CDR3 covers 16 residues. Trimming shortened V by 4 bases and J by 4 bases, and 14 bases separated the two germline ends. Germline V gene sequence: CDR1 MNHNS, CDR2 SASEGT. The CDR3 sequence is CASSGGGTSYNSPLHF. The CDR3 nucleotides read TGTGCCAGCAGTGGGGGGGGGACCTCATATAATTCACCCCTCCACTTT.

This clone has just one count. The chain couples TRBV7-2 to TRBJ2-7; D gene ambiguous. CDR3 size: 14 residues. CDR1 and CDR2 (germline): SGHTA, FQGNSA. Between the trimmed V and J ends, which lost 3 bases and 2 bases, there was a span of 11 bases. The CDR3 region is CASSFHSTTYEQYF. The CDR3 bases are TGTGCCAGCAGCTTTCACAGCACAACCTACGAGCAGTACTTC.